This TCR beta chain stems from a study of B cell selection in AIRE deficiency. Whole-study results and caveats: Of a few thousand shared Treg TCRbeta sequences, around 30% were healthy-only, 9.3% patient-only. With only TCRbeta sequenced, around a third of shared healthy Treg sequences overlapped Tconv.

The CDR3 is made up of 11 amino acids. The germline V gene encodes CDR1 MDHEN and CDR2 SYDVKM. V was clipped by 5 bases and J by 4 bases, with 6 bases between them. CD4+CD127+ cells were sorted as the conventional CD4 T cells. Worth noting for this clone: The antigen is not known.

The method was immunoSEQ multiplex PCR; TCRdb's version includes in-frame clones alone and lacks a portion of them. The table has tens of thousands of clones, around 97% seen once; the top ten hold about 0.2%. The sample comprised conventional CD4+ T cells sorted from PBMCs. The clonotype comes from a human donor with AIRE deficiency. The chain links TRBV28 to TRBJ2-7; D remains ambiguous. The CDR3 protein is CASSLEYEQYF. The CDR3 DNA reads as TGTGCCAGCAGTCTCGAGTACGAGCAGTACTTC.